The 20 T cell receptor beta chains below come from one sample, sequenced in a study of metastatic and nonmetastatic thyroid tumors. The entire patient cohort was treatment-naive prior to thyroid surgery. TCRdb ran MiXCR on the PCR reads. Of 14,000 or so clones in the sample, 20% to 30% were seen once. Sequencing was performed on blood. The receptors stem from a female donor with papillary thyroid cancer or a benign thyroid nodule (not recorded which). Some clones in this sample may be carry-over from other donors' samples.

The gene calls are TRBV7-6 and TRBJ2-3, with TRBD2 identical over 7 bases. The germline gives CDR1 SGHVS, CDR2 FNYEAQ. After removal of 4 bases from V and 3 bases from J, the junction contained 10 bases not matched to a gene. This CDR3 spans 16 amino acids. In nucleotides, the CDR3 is TGTGCCAGCAGCTCGTTAGGACTAGAACCGACAGATACGCAGTATTTT. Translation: CASSSLGLEPTDTQYF.

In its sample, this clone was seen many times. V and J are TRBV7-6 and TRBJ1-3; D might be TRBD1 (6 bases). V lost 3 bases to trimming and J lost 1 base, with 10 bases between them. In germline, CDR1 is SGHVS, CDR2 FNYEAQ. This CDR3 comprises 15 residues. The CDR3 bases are TGTGCCAGCAGCTTTCATCAGGGGTCTGGAAACACCATATATTTT. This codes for CASSFHQGSGNTIYF.

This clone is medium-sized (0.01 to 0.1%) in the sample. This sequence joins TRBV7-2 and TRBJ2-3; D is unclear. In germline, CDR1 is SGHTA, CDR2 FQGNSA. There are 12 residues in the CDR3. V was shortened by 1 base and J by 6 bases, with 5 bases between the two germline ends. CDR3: CASSLVMDTQYF. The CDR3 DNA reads TGTGCCAGCAGCTTAGTCATGGATACGCAGTATTTT.

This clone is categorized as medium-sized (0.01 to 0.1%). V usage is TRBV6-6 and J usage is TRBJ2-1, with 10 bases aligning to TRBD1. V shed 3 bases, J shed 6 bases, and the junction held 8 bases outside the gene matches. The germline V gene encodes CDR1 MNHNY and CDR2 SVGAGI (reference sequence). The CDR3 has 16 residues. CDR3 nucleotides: TGTGCCAGCAGTTATTACGGACAGGGGGGCCCCAATGAGCAGTTCTTC. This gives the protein CASSYYGQGGPNEQFF.

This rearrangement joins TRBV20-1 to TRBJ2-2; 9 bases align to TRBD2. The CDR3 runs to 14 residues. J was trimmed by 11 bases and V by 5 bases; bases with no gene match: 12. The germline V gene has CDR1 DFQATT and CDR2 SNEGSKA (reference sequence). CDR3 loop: CSAVAGAITVELFF. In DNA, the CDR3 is TGCAGTGCTGTAGCGGGGGCGATCACCGTTGAGCTGTTTTTT.

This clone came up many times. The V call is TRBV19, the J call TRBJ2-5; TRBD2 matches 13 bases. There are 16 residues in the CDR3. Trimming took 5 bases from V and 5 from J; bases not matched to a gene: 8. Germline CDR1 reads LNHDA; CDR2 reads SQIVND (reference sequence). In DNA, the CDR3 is TGTGCCAGTAGTCCGCGACTAGCGGGAGGTCTGGAGACCCAGTACTTC. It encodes CASSPRLAGGLETQYF.

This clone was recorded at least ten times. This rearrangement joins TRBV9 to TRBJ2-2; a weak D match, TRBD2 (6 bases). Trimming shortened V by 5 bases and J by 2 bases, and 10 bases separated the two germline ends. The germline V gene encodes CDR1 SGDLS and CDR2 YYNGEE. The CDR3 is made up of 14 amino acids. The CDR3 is CASRRRDNTGELFF. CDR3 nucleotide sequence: TGTGCCAGCAGGAGGCGGGATAACACCGGGGAGCTGTTTTTT.

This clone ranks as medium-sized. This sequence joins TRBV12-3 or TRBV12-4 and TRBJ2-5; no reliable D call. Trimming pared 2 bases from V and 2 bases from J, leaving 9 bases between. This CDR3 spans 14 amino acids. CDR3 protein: CASSLPETQETQYF. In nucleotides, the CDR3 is TGTGCCAGCAGTTTACCAGAGACTCAAGAGACCCAGTACTTC.

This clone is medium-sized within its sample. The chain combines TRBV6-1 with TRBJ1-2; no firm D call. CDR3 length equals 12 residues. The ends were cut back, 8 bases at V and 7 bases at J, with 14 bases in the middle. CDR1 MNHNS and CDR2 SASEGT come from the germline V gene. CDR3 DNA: TGTGCCAGCTCTTACTTCAGGAGTGGCTACACCTTC. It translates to CASSYFRSGYTF.

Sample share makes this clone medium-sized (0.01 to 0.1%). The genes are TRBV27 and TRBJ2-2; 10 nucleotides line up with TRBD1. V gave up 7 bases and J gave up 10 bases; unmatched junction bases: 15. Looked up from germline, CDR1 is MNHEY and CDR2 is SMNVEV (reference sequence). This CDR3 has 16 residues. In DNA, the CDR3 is TGTGCCAGCACTCCTAGACAGGGGGCCATTATAACGGAGCTGTTTTTT. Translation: CASTPRQGAIITELFF.

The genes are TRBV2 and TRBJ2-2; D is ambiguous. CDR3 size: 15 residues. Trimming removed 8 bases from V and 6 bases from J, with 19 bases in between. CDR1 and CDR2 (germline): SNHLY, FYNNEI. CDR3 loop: CASCVVQLVSGELFF. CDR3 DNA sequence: TGTGCCAGCTGTGTTGTTCAACTTGTCTCCGGGGAGCTGTTTTTT.

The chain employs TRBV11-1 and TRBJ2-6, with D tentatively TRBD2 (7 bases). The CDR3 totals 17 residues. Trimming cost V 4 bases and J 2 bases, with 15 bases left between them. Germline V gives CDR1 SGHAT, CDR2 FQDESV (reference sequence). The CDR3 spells CASSSGEGGAGANVLTF. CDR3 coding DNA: TGTGCCAGCAGCTCTGGGGAGGGGGGCGCTGGGGCCAACGTCCTGACTTTC.

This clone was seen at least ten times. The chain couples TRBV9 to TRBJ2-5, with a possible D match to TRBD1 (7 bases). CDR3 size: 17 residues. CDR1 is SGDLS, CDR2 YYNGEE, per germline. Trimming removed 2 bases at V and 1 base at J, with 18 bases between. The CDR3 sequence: CASSVLPGGGGQETQYF. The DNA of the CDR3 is TGTGCCAGCAGCGTTCTTCCAGGGGGAGGAGGCCAAGAGACCCAGTACTTC.

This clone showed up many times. This CDR3 is CASSLEVGSGDTQYF. For the CDR3, the DNA is TGCGCCAGCAGCTTGGAAGTCGGTAGCGGAGATACGCAGTATTTT. J is TRBJ2-3 and V is TRBV5-1; perhaps TRBD2 as D (6 bases). CDR3 length: 15 residues. Germline CDR1 SGHRS, CDR2 YFSETQ. The V end was cut by 0 bases, the J end by 5 bases, with 13 bases between.

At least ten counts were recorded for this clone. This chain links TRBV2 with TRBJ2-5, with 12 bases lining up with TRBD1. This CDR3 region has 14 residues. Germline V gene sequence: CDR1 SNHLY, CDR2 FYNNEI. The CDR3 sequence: CASYGTGGGETQYF. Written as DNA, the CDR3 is TGTGCTTCATACGGGACAGGGGGCGGGGAGACCCAGTACTTC.

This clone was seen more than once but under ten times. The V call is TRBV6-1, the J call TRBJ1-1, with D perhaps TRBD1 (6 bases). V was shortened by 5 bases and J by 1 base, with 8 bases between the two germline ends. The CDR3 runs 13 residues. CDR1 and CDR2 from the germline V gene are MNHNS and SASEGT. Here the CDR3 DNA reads TGTGCCAGCAGTCAGACAGGGAACACTGAAGCTTTCTTT. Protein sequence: CASSQTGNTEAFF.

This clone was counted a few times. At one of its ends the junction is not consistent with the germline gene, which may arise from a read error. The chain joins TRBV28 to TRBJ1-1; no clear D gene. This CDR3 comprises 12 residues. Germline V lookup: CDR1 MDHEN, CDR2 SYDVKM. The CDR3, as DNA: TGTGCCAGACTTACAGTGAACGCTGAAGCTTTCTTT. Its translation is CARLTVNAEAFF.

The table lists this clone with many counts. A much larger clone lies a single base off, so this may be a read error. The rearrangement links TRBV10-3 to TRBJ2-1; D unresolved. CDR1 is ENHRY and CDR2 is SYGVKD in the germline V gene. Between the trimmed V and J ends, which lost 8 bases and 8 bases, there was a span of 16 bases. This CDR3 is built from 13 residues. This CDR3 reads CAIGSFSSDEQFF. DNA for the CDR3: TGTGCCATCGGCAGCTTTTCGTCCGATGAGCAGTTCTTC.

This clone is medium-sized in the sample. CDR3 protein: CASGGAGEQYF. CDR3 in DNA: TGTGCCAGCGGCGGGGCTGGCGAGCAGTACTTC. The chain is built from TRBV6-2 or TRBV6-3 and TRBJ2-7; possible D gene TRBD2, 6 bases. Between the trimmed V and J ends, which lost 8 bases and 6 bases, there was a span of 11 bases. Looked up from germline, CDR1 is MNHEY and CDR2 is SVGEGT. The CDR3 contains 11 residues.

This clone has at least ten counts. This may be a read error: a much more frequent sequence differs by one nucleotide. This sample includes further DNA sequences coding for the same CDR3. CDR3 sequence reads: CASSVSWPPINEQFF. The CDR3 bases are TGTGCCAGTAGTGTATCGTGGCCACCGATCAATGAGCAGTTCTTC. This chain uses TRBV19 with TRBJ2-1; D uncertain. Trimming removed 5 bases at V and 6 bases at J, with 17 bases between. The CDR3 loop spans 15 amino acids. The germline gives CDR1 LNHDA, CDR2 SQIVND (reference sequence).